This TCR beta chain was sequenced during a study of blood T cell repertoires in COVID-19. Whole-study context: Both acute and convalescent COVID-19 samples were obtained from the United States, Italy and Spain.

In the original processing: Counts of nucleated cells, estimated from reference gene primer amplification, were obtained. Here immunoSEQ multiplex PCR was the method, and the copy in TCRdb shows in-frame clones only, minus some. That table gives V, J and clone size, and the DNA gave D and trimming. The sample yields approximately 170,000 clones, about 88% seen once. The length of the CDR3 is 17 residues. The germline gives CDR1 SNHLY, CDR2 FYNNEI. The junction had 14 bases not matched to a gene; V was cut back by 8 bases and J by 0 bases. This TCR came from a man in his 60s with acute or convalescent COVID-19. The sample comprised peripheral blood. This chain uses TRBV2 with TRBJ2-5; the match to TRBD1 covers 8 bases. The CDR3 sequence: CASPDRGVGMYQETQYF. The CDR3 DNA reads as TGTGCCAGCCCTGACAGGGGTGTGGGGATGTACCAAGAGACCCAGTACTTC.